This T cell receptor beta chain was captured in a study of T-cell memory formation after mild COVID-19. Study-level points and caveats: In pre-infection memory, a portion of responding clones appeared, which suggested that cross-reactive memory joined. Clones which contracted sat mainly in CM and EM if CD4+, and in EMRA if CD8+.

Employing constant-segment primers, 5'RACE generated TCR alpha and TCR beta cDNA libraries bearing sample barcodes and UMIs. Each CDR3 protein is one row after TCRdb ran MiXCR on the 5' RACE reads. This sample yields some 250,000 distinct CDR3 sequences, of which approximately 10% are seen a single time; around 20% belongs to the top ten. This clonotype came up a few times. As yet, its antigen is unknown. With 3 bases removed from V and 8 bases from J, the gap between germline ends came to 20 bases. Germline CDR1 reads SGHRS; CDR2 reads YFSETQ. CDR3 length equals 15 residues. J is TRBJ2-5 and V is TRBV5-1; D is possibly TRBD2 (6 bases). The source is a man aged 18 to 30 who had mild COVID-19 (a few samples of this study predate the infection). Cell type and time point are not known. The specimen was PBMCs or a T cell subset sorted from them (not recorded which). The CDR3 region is CASSSTTSRKVTQYF. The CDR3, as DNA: TGCGCCAGCAGCTCGACGACTAGTCGGAAAGTTACCCAGTACTTC.